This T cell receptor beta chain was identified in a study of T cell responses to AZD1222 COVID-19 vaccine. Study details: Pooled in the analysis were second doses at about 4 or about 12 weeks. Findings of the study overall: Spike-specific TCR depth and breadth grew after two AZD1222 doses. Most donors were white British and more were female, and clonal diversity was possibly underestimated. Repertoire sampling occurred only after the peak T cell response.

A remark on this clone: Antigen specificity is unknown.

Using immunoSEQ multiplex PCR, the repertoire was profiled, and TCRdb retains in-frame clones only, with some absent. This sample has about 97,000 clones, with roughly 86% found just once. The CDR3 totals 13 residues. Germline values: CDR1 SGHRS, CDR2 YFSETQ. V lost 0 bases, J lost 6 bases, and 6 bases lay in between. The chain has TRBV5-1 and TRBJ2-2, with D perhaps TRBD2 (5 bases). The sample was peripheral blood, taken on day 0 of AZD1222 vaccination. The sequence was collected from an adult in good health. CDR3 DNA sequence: TGCGCCAGCAGCTTGGGGGAGCCCGGGGAGCTGTTTTTT. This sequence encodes CASSLGEPGELFF.